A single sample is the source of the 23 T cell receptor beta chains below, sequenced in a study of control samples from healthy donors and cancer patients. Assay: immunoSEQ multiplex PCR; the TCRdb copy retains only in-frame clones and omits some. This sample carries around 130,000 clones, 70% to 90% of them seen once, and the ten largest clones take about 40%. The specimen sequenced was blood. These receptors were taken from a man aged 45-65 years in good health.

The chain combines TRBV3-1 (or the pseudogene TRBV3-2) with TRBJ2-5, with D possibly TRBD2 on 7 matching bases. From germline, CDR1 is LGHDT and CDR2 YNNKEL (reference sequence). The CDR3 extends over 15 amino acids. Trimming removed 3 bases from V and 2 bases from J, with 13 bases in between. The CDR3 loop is CASSHLQGGQETQYF. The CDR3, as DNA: TGTGCCAGCAGCCACTTACAGGGAGGGCAAGAGACCCAGTACTTC.

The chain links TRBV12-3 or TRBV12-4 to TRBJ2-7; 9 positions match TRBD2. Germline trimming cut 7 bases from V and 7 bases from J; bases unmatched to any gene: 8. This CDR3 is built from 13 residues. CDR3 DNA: TGTGCCAGCAAGAGCGGGGGGCCGGGTGAGCAGTACTTC. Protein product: CASKSGGPGEQYF.

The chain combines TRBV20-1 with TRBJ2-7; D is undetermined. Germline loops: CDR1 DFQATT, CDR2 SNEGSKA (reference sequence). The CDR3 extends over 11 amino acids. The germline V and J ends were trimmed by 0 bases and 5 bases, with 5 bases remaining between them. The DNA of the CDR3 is TGCAGTGCTAGAGATAACCACGAGCAGTACTTC. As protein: CSARDNHEQYF.

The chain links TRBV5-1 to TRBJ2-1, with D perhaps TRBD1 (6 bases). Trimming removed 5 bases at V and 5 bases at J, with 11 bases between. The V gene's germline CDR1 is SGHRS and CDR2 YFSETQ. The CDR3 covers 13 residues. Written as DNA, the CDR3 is TGCGCCAGCAGAAAGGGGGAAAACAATGAGCAGTTCTTC. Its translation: CASRKGENNEQFF.

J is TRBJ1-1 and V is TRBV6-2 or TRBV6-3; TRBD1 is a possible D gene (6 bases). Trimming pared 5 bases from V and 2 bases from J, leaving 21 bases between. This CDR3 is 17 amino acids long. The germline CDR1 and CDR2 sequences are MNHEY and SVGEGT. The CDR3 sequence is CASSPLRGWLGNTEAFF. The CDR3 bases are TGTGCCAGCAGTCCCCTCAGGGGTTGGCTTGGAAACACTGAAGCTTTCTTT.

The CDR3 here is CASSTQEGTEAFF. The CDR3 DNA follows: TGTGCCAGCAGTACCCAGGAGGGAACTGAAGCTTTCTTT. The chain carries TRBV12-3 or TRBV12-4 and TRBJ1-1, with no clear D. Trimming cost V 5 bases and J 5 bases, with 12 bases left between them. This CDR3 has 13 residues.

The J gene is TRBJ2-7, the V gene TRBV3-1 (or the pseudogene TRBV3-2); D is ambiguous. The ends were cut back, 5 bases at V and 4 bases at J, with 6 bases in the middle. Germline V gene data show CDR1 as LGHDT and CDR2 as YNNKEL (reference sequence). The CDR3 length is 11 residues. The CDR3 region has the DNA TGTGCCAGCAGCTTCGGGTACGAGCAGTACTTC. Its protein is CASSFGYEQYF.

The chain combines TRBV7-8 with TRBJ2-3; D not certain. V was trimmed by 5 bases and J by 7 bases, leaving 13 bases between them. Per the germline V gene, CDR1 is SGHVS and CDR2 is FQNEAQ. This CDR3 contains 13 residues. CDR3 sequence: CASSAPQLYTQYF. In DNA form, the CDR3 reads TGTGCCAGCAGCGCCCCCCAGCTCTATACGCAGTATTTT.

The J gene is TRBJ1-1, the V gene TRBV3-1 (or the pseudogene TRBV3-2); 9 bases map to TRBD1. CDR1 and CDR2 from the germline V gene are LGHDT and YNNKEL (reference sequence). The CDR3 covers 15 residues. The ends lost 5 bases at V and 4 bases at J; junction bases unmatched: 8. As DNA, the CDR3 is TGTGCCAGCAGCTCTACAGGGGGCGGGGGCACTGAAGCTTTCTTT. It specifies CASSSTGGGGTEAFF.

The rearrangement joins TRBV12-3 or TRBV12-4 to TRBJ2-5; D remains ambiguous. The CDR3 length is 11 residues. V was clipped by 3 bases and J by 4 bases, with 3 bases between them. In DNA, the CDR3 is TGTGCCAGCAGTTTCAGAGAGACCCAGTACTTC. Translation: CASSFRETQYF.

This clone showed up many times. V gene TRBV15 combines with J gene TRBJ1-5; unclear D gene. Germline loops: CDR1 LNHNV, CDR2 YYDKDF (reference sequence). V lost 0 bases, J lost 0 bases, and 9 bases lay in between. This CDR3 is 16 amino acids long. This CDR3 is CATSRDSTYSNQPQHF. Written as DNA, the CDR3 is TGTGCCACCAGCAGAGATTCGACCTATAGCAATCAGCCCCAGCATTTT.

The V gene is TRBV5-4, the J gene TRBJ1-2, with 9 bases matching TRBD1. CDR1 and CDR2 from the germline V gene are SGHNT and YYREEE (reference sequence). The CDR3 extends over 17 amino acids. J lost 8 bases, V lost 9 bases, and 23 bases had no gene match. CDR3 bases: TGTGCCACCTCCACCCGAGGACAGGGGTATCCTTCAGGGGGCTACACCTTC. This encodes CATSTRGQGYPSGGYTF.

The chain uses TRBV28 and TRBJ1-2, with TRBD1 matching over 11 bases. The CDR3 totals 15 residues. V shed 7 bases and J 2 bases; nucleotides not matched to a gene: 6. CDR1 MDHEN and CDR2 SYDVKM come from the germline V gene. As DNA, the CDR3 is TGTGCCAGCACCCCTAGGACAGGGGGCAACTATGGCTACACCTTC. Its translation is CASTPRTGGNYGYTF.

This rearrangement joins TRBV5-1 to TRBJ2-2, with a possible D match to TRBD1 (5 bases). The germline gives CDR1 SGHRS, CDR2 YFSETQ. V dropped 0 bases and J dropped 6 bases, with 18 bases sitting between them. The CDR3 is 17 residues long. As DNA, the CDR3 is TGCGCCAGCAGCTTGGTATTTCTCTGGGCAGGGTCCGGGGAGCTGTTTTTT. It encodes CASSLVFLWAGSGELFF.

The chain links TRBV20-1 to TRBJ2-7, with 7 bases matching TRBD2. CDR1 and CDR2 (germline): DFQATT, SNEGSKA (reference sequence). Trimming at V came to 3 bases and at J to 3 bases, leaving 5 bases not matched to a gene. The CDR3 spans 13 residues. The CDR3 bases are TGCAGTGCTAGTCCGGGACTACTCTACGAGCAGTACTTC. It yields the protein CSASPGLLYEQYF.

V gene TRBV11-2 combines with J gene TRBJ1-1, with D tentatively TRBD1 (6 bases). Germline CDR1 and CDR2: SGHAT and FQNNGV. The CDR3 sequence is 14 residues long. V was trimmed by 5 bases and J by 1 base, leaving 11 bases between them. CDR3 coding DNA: TGTGCCAGCAGCGCCGGGACACAGAACACTGAAGCTTTCTTT. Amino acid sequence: CASSAGTQNTEAFF. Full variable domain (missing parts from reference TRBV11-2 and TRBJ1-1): EAGVAQSPRYKIIEKRQSVAFWCNPISGHATLYWYQQILGQGPKLLIQFQNNGVVDDSQLPKDRFSAERLKGVDSTLKIQPAKLEDSAVYLCASSAGTQNTEAFFGQGTRLTVV.

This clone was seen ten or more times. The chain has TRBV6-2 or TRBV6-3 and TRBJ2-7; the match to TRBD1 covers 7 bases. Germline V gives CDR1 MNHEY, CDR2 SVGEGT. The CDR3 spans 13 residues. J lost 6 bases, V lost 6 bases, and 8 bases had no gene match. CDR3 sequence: CASSTGERGEQYF. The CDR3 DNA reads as TGTGCCAGCAGCACAGGGGAGAGGGGCGAGCAGTACTTC.

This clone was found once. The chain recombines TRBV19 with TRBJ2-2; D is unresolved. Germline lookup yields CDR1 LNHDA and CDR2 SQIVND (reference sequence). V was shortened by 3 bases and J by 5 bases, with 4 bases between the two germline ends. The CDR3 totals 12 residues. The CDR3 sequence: CASSIETGELFF. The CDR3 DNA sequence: TGTGCCAGTAGTATTGAAACCGGGGAGCTGTTTTTT.

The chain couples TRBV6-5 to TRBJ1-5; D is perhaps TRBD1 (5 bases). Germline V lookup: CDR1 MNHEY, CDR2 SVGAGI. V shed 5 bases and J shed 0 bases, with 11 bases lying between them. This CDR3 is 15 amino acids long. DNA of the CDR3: TGTGCCAGCAGTCCTGGGGACTTTAGCAATCAGCCCCAGCATTTT. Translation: CASSPGDFSNQPQHF.

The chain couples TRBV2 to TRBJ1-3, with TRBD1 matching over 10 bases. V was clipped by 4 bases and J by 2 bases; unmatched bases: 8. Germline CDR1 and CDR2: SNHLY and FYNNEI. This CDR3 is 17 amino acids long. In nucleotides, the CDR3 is TGTGCCAGCAGTGCCTTCCGGACAGGGGGAGCTGGAAACACCATATATTTT. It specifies CASSAFRTGGAGNTIYF. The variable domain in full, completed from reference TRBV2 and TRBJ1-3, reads EPEVTQTPSHQVTQMGQEVILRCVPISNHLYFYWYRQILGQKVEFLVSFYNNEISEKSEIFDDQFSVERPDGSNFTLKIRSTKLEDSAMYFCASSAFRTGGAGNTIYFGEGSWLTVV.

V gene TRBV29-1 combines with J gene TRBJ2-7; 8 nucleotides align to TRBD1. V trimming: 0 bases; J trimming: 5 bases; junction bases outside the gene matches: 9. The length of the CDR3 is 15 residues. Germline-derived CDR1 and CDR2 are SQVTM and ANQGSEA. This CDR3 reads CSVEDGRTGSDEQYF. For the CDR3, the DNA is TGCAGCGTTGAAGACGGCCGGACAGGGAGCGACGAGCAGTACTTC.

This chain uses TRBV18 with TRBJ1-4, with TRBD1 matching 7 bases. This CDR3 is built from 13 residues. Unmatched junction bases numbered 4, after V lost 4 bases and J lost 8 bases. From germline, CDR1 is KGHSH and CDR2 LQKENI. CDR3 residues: CASSQGAGEKLFF. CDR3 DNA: TGTGCCAGCTCACAGGGGGCAGGAGAAAAACTGTTTTTT.

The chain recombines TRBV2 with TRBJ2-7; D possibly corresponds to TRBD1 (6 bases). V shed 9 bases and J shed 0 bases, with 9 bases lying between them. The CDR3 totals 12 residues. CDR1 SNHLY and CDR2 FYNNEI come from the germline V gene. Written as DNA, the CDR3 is TGTGCCAGTGACAGGAGCTCCTACGAGCAGTACTTC. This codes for CASDRSSYEQYF.